Each of the 10 T cell receptor beta chains below was sequenced from the same sample in a study of T cell responses to AZD1222 COVID-19 vaccine. Clones were read by immunoSEQ multiplex PCR, and TCRdb kept only the in-frame ones, dropping some. Here the sample spans about 140,000 clones, about 90% being singletons. This material consisted of peripheral blood, taken on day 0 of AZD1222 vaccination. These receptors were collected from an adult in good health.

This chain connects TRBV29-1 to TRBJ2-7, with 9 bases aligning to TRBD2. The CDR3 covers 15 residues. The V segment lost 6 bases and the J segment 8 bases; nucleotides outside the gene matches: 17. Germline V CDR1 and CDR2: SQVTM, ANQGSEA. CDR3 DNA: TGCAGCGTCGAGGGGGCTAGCGGGATAGGACCGAAGCAGTACTTC. The encoded protein is CSVEGASGIGPKQYF.

This chain connects TRBV2 to TRBJ2-1; 10 nucleotides line up with TRBD2. Germline assignment: CDR1 SNHLY and CDR2 FYNNEI. The CDR3 sequence is 14 residues long. With V trimmed by 4 bases and J by 9 bases, 6 bases remained unmatched. The CDR3 DNA reads as TGTGCCAGCAGTGTAAGCGGGAGGGCCTCTGAGCAGTTCTTC. This gives the protein CASSVSGRASEQFF.

The count of this clone is one. V is TRBV7-9 and J is TRBJ2-5; D is unresolved. This CDR3 region has 16 residues. The V end was cut by 3 bases, the J end by 1 base, with 15 bases between. Germline V lookup: CDR1 SEHNR, CDR2 FQNEAQ (reference sequence). The CDR3 region has the DNA TGTGCCAGCAGCTTTGGCAGGAGAACGATCCAAGAGACCCAGTACTTC. The encoded protein is CASSFGRRTIQETQYF.

This clone was recorded once. V and J are TRBV10-3 and TRBJ1-5; D perhaps matches TRBD1 (5 bases). The CDR3 totals 14 residues. V was clipped by 10 bases and J by 4 bases, with 17 bases between them. CDR1 is ENHRY and CDR2 is SYGVKD in the germline V gene. CDR3 coding DNA: TGTGCCACGGGGATGGGGGGGAATAATCAGCCCCAGCATTTT. It is translated as CATGMGGNNQPQHF.

The chain recombines TRBV27 with TRBJ1-5, with D unresolved. The CDR3 has 14 amino acids. Germline V lookup: CDR1 MNHEY, CDR2 SMNVEV (reference sequence). Trimming took 3 bases from V and 2 from J, leaving 8 bases between them. CDR3 sequence (DNA): TGTGCCAGCAGTTTTGCCGCCCGCAATCAGCCCCAGCATTTT. It specifies CASSFAARNQPQHF.

The V call is TRBV7-9, the J call TRBJ1-2; TRBD1 matches at 8 bases. Looked up from germline, CDR1 is SEHNR and CDR2 is FQNEAQ (reference sequence). The ends lost 5 bases at V and 4 bases at J; junction bases unmatched: 9. This CDR3 is 15 amino acids long. The CDR3 here is CASSPGQGSPYGYTF. The CDR3 DNA sequence: TGTGCCAGCAGCCCAGGACAGGGAAGCCCCTATGGCTACACCTTC.

V and J are TRBV12-3 or TRBV12-4 and TRBJ1-1; TRBD1 matches 9 bases. J lost 11 bases, V lost 6 bases, and 7 bases had no gene match. The CDR3 has 12 amino acids. CDR3 protein: CASSLNRGQAFF. The CDR3 nucleotides read TGTGCCAGCAGCCTTAACAGGGGGCAGGCTTTCTTT.

CDR3 protein: CASTGQGGQPQHF. The CDR3 bases are TGTGCCAGTACCGGACAGGGCGGGCAGCCCCAGCATTTT. This chain joins TRBV19 and TRBJ1-5; 8 positions agree with TRBD1. CDR1 and CDR2 (germline): LNHDA, SQIVND (reference sequence). CDR3 length equals 13 residues. V was pared by 7 bases and J by 7 bases, with 6 bases of the junction left unmatched.

This chain joins TRBV15 and TRBJ1-5; D gene uncertain. Trimming removed 7 bases from V and 6 bases from J, with 19 bases in between. In germline, CDR1 is LNHNV, CDR2 YYDKDF (reference sequence). The length of the CDR3 is 15 residues. CDR3 sequence: CATMPLAGGFQPQHF. The CDR3 DNA follows: TGTGCCACCATGCCTCTAGCCGGTGGTTTTCAGCCCCAGCATTTT.

The chain links TRBV30 to TRBJ2-3, with 9 positions matching TRBD1. J was trimmed by 2 bases and V by 3 bases; bases with no gene match: 3. Germline V CDR1 and CDR2: GTSNPN, SVGIG (reference sequence). The CDR3 has 14 amino acids. The DNA of the CDR3 is TGTGCCTGGAGCAGGACAGGGGCCACAGATACGCAGTATTTT. Translation: CAWSRTGATDTQYF. The variable domain in full, with the rest retrieved from reference TRBV30 and TRBJ2-3, is SQTIHQWPATLVQPVGSPLSLECTVEGTSNPNLYWYRQAAGRGLQLLFYSVGIGQISSEVPQNLSASRPQDRQFILSSKKLLLSDSGFYLCAWSRTGATDTQYFGPGTRLTVL.